This T cell receptor beta chain was recorded in a study of T cells in Graves' hyperthyroidism and ophthalmopathy. At the level of the study: The blood sample was taken at first diagnosis, before treatment began.

From RNA transcripts, TCR beta CDR3 regions were amplified. HTBI primers were the set used in a first-round RT-PCR of the TCR CDR3. Each CDR3 protein gets one entry after TCRdb re-called the multiplex PCR reads with MiXCR. The sample consists of under 250,000 distinct CDR3 sequences, 17% of them appearing once. In this sample, this clonotype turned up many times. Antigen: not known. Patients were excluded for uncontrolled infection, other autoimmune disease, pregnancy or lactation. Deletions cut 3 bases from V and 2 bases from J, with 11 bases between. The CDR3 extends over 14 amino acids. Germline V gene data show CDR1 as SNHLY and CDR2 as FYNNEI. General study findings and limits: The blood repertoire included most of the expanded thyroid clonotypes above 0.001. Ophthalmopathy was model-predicted a median around seven months pre-onset.

The sample consisted of blood. V is TRBV2 and J is TRBJ2-7; the D gene is possibly TRBD2 (6 bases). The origin of this receptor is a man aged 45-60 years with Graves' hyperthyroidism. The CDR3 sequence: CASSDRGATYEQYF. The CDR3 DNA reads as TGTGCCAGCAGTGATCGCGGGGCCACCTACGAGCAGTACTTC.